These T cell receptor beta chains were read from a single sample in a study of PD-1 blockade in classical Hodgkin lymphoma. Data came from immunoSEQ multiplex PCR; TCRdb stores just in-frame clones and leaves some out. The data hold around 20,000 clones, with around 81% observed a single time. The sequencing here drew on peripheral blood mononuclear cells (PBMCs), taken before the fourth cycle of nivolumab. These receptors all stem from a human donor with classical Hodgkin lymphoma. Both conserved end residues are part of each CDR3. A D gene is named only where the DNA matches it firmly. Only part of the rows carry a size: once, few, many, or a class if the clone is expanded.

v_gene,abundance,j_gene,d_gene,CDR3aa,CDR3nt
TRBV7-8,.,TRBJ2-5,TRBD2,CASSPSTSGRAGETQYF,TGTGCCAGCAGCCCGTCGACTAGCGGGAGGGCCGGAGAGACCCAGTACTTC
TRBV4-1,.,TRBJ1-1,.,CASRRPGTNTEAFF,TGCGCCAGCAGAAGACCGGGTACGAACACTGAAGCTTTCTTT
TRBV28,.,TRBJ1-6,TRBD1,CARNTDRGQERGSYNSPLHF,TGTGCCAGGAATACTGACAGGGGGCAGGAAAGGGGCTCCTATAATTCACCCCTCCACTTT
TRBV19,.,TRBJ1-6,.,CASSFPGGSPLHF,TGTGCCAGTAGCTTTCCGGGTGGCTCACCCCTCCACTTT
TRBV29-1,.,TRBJ2-2,.,CSVPSGDWAGELFF,TGCAGCGTCCCCTCCGGGGACTGGGCCGGGGAGCTGTTTTTT
TRBV6-5,.,TRBJ2-7,.,CASSSEDRTTYEQYF,TGTGCCAGCAGTTCCGAGGACCGAACTACCTACGAGCAGTACTTC
TRBV27,.,TRBJ1-2,.,CASSSAGRNYGYTF,TGTGCCAGCAGTTCTGCGGGCCGAAACTATGGCTACACCTTC
TRBV9,.,TRBJ2-6,.,CASSHGGQTLSGANVLTF,TGTGCCAGCAGCCATGGAGGACAGACTCTCTCTGGGGCCAACGTCCTGACTTTC
TRBV7-9,.,TRBJ2-7,.,CASSLGAWGWQYF,TGTGCCAGCAGCTTAGGCGCGTGGGGTTGGCAGTACTTC
TRBV5-1,.,TRBJ1-2,TRBD1,CASSFGGQSYGYTF,TGCGCCAGCAGCTTCGGGGGACAGAGTTATGGCTACACCTTC
TRBV6-5,.,TRBJ1-4,.,CASSYEGLGVKLFF,TGTGCCAGCAGTTACGAGGGATTGGGGGTGAAACTGTTTTTT
TRBV27,.,TRBJ1-2,TRBD1,CASSFRWETGGGYGYTF,TGTGCCAGCAGTTTCCGATGGGAAACAGGGGGCGGCTATGGCTACACCTTC
TRBV30,.,TRBJ2-1,.,CAWSVNGEQFF,TGTGCCTGGAGTGTTAATGGTGAGCAGTTCTTC
TRBV4-2,.,TRBJ2-4,TRBD2,CASSQESRLAGQNIQYF,TGTGCCAGCAGCCAAGAGAGCCGACTAGCAGGGCAAAACATTCAGTACTTC
TRBV19,.,TRBJ2-7,TRBD1,CASSKGQVSYEQYF,TGTGCCAGTAGTAAAGGACAGGTCTCCTACGAGCAGTACTTC
TRBV10-2,.,TRBJ1-3,.,CASSESASSGNTIYF,TGCGCCAGCAGTGAATCGGCCAGCTCTGGAAACACCATATATTTT
TRBV6-5,once,TRBJ2-3,.,CASTPSGQPTDTQYF,TGTGCCAGCACCCCGTCAGGACAGCCCACGGATACGCAGTATTTT
TRBV7-6,.,TRBJ2-3,TRBD2,CASSFRAGGMLTDTQYF,TGTGCCAGCAGCTTCAGGGCGGGGGGGATGTTGACAGATACGCAGTATTTT
TRBV5-4,.,TRBJ2-5,.,CASSKQTGGQETQYF,TGTGCCAGCAGTAAGCAGACTGGCGGACAAGAGACCCAGTACTTC
TRBV4-2,.,TRBJ2-5,.,CASGKAAGGASTQYF,TGTGCCAGCGGAAAAGCGGCGGGTGGGGCTTCGACCCAGTACTTC
TRBV9,few,TRBJ1-6,.,CASSVATQPGNSPLHF,TGTGCCAGCAGCGTAGCTACTCAACCTGGCAATTCACCCCTCCACTTT
TRBV7-2,once,TRBJ2-5,.,CASSLDLGLETQYF,TGTGCCAGCAGCTTAGACTTGGGGCTAGAGACCCAGTACTTC
TRBV4-3,.,TRBJ2-1,.,CASSQTGTWSSYNEQFF,TGCGCCAGCAGCCAAACCGGGACGTGGAGCTCCTACAATGAGCAGTTCTTC
TRBV13,.,TRBJ1-3,.,CASSAFLGNTIYF,TGTGCCAGCAGCGCTTTCCTTGGAAACACCATATATTTT
TRBV7-8,.,TRBJ2-5,.,CASSLGRVQETQYF,TGTGCCAGCAGCTTAGGGAGAGTCCAAGAGACCCAGTACTTC
TRBV6-4,.,TRBJ2-3,TRBD2,CASSQLAGGADTQYF,TGTGCCAGCAGCCAACTAGCGGGAGGGGCAGATACGCAGTATTTT
TRBV30,.,TRBJ2-7,.,CAWSGTSYEQYF,TGTGCCTGGAGCGGTACCTCCTACGAGCAGTACTTC
TRBV6-1,.,TRBJ1-2,.,CASSEETRSKNYGYTF,TGTGCCAGCAGTGAAGAGACCAGGTCGAAGAACTATGGCTACACCTTC
TRBV10-3,few,TRBJ2-7,TRBD2,CAISRGDYEQYF,TGTGCCATCAGTCGGGGGGACTACGAGCAGTACTTC
TRBV6-6,.,TRBJ2-1,TRBD2,CASSYSSGSRNEQFF,TGTGCCAGCAGTTATTCTAGCGGGAGTAGGAATGAGCAGTTCTTC
TRBV10-1,.,TRBJ1-1,TRBD1,CASRGQGGWIRTEAFF,TGCGCCAGCAGGGGACAGGGAGGTTGGATTCGTACTGAAGCTTTCTTT
TRBV29-1,.,TRBJ2-5,.,CSVERFGQNQETQYF,TGCAGCGTTGAAAGGTTTGGACAGAACCAAGAGACCCAGTACTTC
TRBV13,.,TRBJ2-1,TRBD2,CASRQSGISYNEQFF,TGTGCCAGCAGGCAAAGCGGGATCTCCTACAATGAGCAGTTCTTC
TRBV30,once,TRBJ1-6,TRBD1,CAWSRDTGVGPLHF,TGTGCCTGGAGTCGTGATACAGGGGTGGGTCCCCTCCACTTT
TRBV6-5,once,TRBJ1-2,TRBD1,CASSYEGTGSNYGYTF,TGTGCCAGCAGTTACGAAGGGACAGGGTCTAACTATGGCTACACCTTC
TRBV6-4,.,TRBJ1-2,TRBD1,CASGGGGGEAGYTF,TGTGCCAGCGGGGGGGGAGGGGGCGAGGCTGGCTACACCTTC
TRBV6-5,.,TRBJ1-2,.,CASSYSTARAEGYTF,TGTGCCAGCAGTTACTCGACCGCCAGGGCCGAAGGCTACACCTTC
TRBV7-2,.,TRBJ2-7,TRBD1,CASRISGTVSSYEQYF,TGTGCCAGCAGGATATCCGGGACAGTTAGCTCCTACGAGCAGTACTTC
TRBV5-4,.,TRBJ1-1,TRBD1,CASSPTGTDTEAFF,TGTGCCAGCAGCCCGACCGGGACAGACACTGAAGCTTTCTTT
TRBV7-9,.,TRBJ2-7,TRBD2,CARKLAGAVYEQYF,TGTGCCAGGAAACTAGCGGGGGCTGTTTACGAGCAGTACTTC
TRBV4-2,.,TRBJ2-3,TRBD2,CASSQGAGGPSTDTQYF,TGTGCCAGCAGCCAAGGGGCGGGGGGGCCTAGCACAGATACGCAGTATTTT
TRBV7-2,once,TRBJ1-2,.,CASSLGSGPRGYTF,TGTGCCAGCAGCTTAGGCTCCGGGCCGCGTGGCTACACCTTC
TRBV2,.,TRBJ1-2,TRBD1,CAAARWGTDGYTF,TGTGCCGCAGCACGATGGGGGACAGATGGCTACACCTTC
TRBV14,.,TRBJ2-2,TRBD2,CASSQPGLAGPNTGELFF,TGTGCCAGCAGCCAACCGGGACTAGCGGGTCCGAACACCGGGGAGCTGTTTTTT
TRBV10-1,.,TRBJ2-2,.,CASSESHRGGELFF,TGCGCCAGCAGTGAGTCGCACCGCGGTGGGGAGCTGTTTTTT